What follows is one T cell receptor beta chain and its context. This sample is part of a study of T cell changes during pregnancy in multiple sclerosis. Clones were read by immunoSEQ multiplex PCR, and TCRdb kept only the in-frame ones, dropping some. This sample yields about 40,000 clones, of which roughly nine tenths are seen a single time; around 0.8% belongs to the top ten. The germline V and J ends were trimmed by 5 bases and 2 bases, with 12 bases remaining between them. The germline CDR1 and CDR2 sequences are MNHEY and SVGAGI. The CDR3 totals 14 residues. This receptor was taken from a female donor with multiple sclerosis, enrolled in a pregnancy study. The genes are TRBV6-5 and TRBJ1-2; a weak D match, TRBD1 (5 bases). The source was CD4+ T cells from peripheral blood mononuclear cells, collected before pregnancy. CDR3 coding DNA: TGTGCCAGCAGTCACAGGCGGCGAAACTATGGCTACACCTTC. This translates into CASSHRRRNYGYTF.